One sample yielded the 19 T cell receptor beta chains listed below, sequenced in a study of OX40 agonist ivuxolimab in advanced cancers. TCRdb keeps only in-frame clones here, not all; method: immunoSEQ multiplex PCR. The data contain fewer than 85,000 clones, roughly four fifths of them seen just once; the ten biggest clones take up less than 4.5%. The starting material was CD4+ or CD8+ T cells sorted from blood, obtained in a trial of the OX40 agonist ivuxolimab. The source of these receptors is an adult with an advanced solid tumor such as melanoma, head and neck, liver or kidney cancer.

V usage is TRBV27 and J usage is TRBJ1-2; D is uncertain. CDR3 size: 14 residues. Trimming stripped 5 bases from V and 2 bases from J, with 12 bases between. CDR1 and CDR2 (germline): MNHEY, SMNVEV (reference sequence). CDR3 sequence (DNA): TGTGCCAGCAGTACAACACAAGCGAACTATGGCTACACCTTC. This gives the protein CASSTTQANYGYTF.

This chain joins TRBV7-9 and TRBJ1-4; TRBD1 matches 8 bases. Germline-derived CDR1 and CDR2 are SEHNR and FQNEAQ (reference sequence). J gave up 4 bases and V 4 bases, and 5 bases lay outside the gene matches. This CDR3 region has 15 residues. CDR3 amino acids: CASSSSGGVNEKLFF. The CDR3 nucleotides are TGTGCCAGCAGCTCGTCAGGGGGCGTTAATGAAAAACTGTTTTTT.

The rearrangement links TRBV29-1 to TRBJ1-4; D perhaps matches TRBD1 (6 bases). The CDR3 runs to 12 residues. Germline V gene sequence: CDR1 SQVTM, CDR2 ANQGSEA. The V end was cut by 6 bases, the J end by 14 bases, with 19 bases between. Here the CDR3 DNA reads TGCAGCGTCTCCACGCCGGGGGGCCGGCTGTTTTTT. Translated: CSVSTPGGRLFF.

The rearrangement joins TRBV6-6 to TRBJ1-4; TRBD1 agrees at 7 bases. The CDR3 extends over 14 amino acids. Germline V gives CDR1 MNHNY, CDR2 SVGAGI (reference sequence). J was trimmed by 5 bases and V by 6 bases; bases with no gene match: 6. CDR3 sequence (DNA): TGTGCCAGCAGAAAGGGGGCCCAAAATGAAAAACTGTTTTTT. This sequence encodes CASRKGAQNEKLFF.

There are a few counts of this clone. This sequence joins TRBV6-1 and TRBJ2-1; possibly TRBD2 for D (6 bases). V was clipped by 2 bases and J by 4 bases, with 15 bases between them. The CDR3 extends over 16 amino acids. Per the germline V gene, CDR1 is MNHNS and CDR2 is SASEGT. The CDR3 here is CASSERVRGYYNEQFF. In nucleotides, the CDR3 is TGTGCCAGCAGTGAACGTGTGCGGGGATATTACAATGAGCAGTTCTTC.

The V gene is TRBV6-1, the J gene TRBJ2-1, with 10 bases matching TRBD2. J was trimmed by 9 bases and V by 5 bases; bases with no gene match: 10. Germline assignment: CDR1 MNHNS and CDR2 SASEGT. The CDR3 loop spans 15 amino acids. The CDR3 protein is CASSPSGGASGEQFF. The CDR3, as DNA: TGTGCCAGCAGTCCCAGCGGGGGGGCCTCTGGTGAGCAGTTCTTC.

This clone appeared a few times. This rearrangement joins TRBV19 to TRBJ2-1, with 12 positions matching TRBD1. The V gene end was trimmed by 5 bases and the J gene end by 9 bases; junction bases not matched to a gene: 8. CDR3 length: 15 amino acids. Germline CDR1 and CDR2: LNHDA and SQIVND (reference sequence). CDR3 residues: CASSFPGTGGIEQFF. CDR3 coding DNA: TGTGCCAGTAGTTTCCCCGGGACAGGGGGCATTGAGCAGTTCTTC. Variable domain in full (rest from reference TRBV19 and TRBJ2-1): DGGITQSPKYLFRKEGQNVTLSCEQNLNHDAMYWYRQDPGQGLRLIYYSQIVNDFQKGDIAEGYSVSREKKESFPLTVTSAQKNPTAFYLCASSFPGTGGIEQFFGPGTRLTVL.

V gene TRBV15 combines with J gene TRBJ2-1; TRBD2 agrees at 7 bases. The length of the CDR3 is 14 residues. The V segment lost 1 base and the J segment 6 bases; nucleotides outside the gene matches: 3. CDR1 is LNHNV and CDR2 is YYDKDF in the germline V gene (reference sequence). CDR3 nucleotide sequence: TGTGCCACCAGCAGAGTGGGAGGGGTCAATGAGCAGTTCTTC. Protein: CATSRVGGVNEQFF.

This clone was observed a handful of times. The chain carries TRBV28 and TRBJ1-2; D is unresolved. The V end lost 2 bases, the J end lost 2 bases, and 6 bases lay between the germline ends. The CDR3 covers 13 residues. Germline CDR1 and CDR2: MDHEN and SYDVKM. The chain's CDR3 is CASSLPRNYGYTF. The CDR3 DNA reads as TGTGCCAGCAGTTTACCTCGGAACTATGGCTACACCTTC.

Regarding this clone: Other DNA sequences in this sample translate to the same CDR3. The V and J genes are TRBV6-6 and TRBJ2-2; 9 positions match TRBD2. CDR1 is MNHNY and CDR2 is SVGAGI in the germline V gene (reference sequence). CDR3 size: 14 residues. The V gene end was trimmed by 6 bases and the J gene end by 7 bases; junction bases not matched to a gene: 6. The CDR3, as DNA: TGTGCCAGCAGGGGGCGGGGGGGCGGCGGGGAGCTGTTTTTT. Its protein product is CASRGRGGGGELFF.

The J gene is TRBJ2-7, the V gene TRBV18; 9 positions agree with TRBD1. J lost 3 bases, V lost 1 base, and 4 bases had no gene match. Germline CDR1 KGHSH, CDR2 LQKENI. The CDR3 totals 15 residues. As DNA, the CDR3 is TGTGCCAGCTCACCACGACAGGGGGGGAACTACGAGCAGTACTTC. Residues: CASSPRQGGNYEQYF. The full variable domain, with the rest looked up from reference TRBV18 and TRBJ2-7, is NAGVMQNPRHLVRRRGQEARLRCSPMKGHSHVYWYRQLPEEGLKFMVYLQKENIIDESGMPKERFSAEFPKEGPSILRIQQVVRGDSAAYFCASSPRQGGNYEQYFGPGTRLTVT.

This chain joins TRBV6-5 and TRBJ2-7; D unclear. CDR1 is MNHEY, CDR2 SVGAGI, per germline. The CDR3 runs 14 residues. The germline V and J ends were trimmed by 3 bases and 0 bases, with 9 bases remaining between them. CDR3 sequence reads: CASSYNSASYEQYF. CDR3 sequence (DNA): TGTGCCAGCAGTTATAATTCAGCCTCCTACGAGCAGTACTTC.

CDR3 amino acids: CASSAQGVGYPGELFF. Written as DNA, the CDR3 is TGCGCCAGCAGCGCACAGGGGGTAGGGTATCCCGGGGAGCTGTTTTTT. The chain has TRBV4-1 and TRBJ2-2; 8 bases line up with TRBD1. The V segment lost 5 bases and the J segment 6 bases; nucleotides outside the gene matches: 11. The germline V gene has CDR1 MGHRA and CDR2 YSYEKL. This CDR3 is built from 16 residues.

V usage is TRBV7-2 and J usage is TRBJ2-7, with 16 bases fitting TRBD2. The CDR3 covers 19 residues. CDR1 and CDR2 from the germline V gene are SGHTA and FQGNSA. The V gene end was trimmed by 0 bases and the J gene end by 5 bases; junction bases not matched to a gene: 10. The CDR3 is CASSLAVTGTSGGADEQYF. The CDR3 nucleotides are TGTGCCAGCAGCTTAGCCGTAACCGGGACTAGCGGGGGGGCCGACGAGCAGTACTTC.

This sequence joins TRBV5-6 and TRBJ1-6; 9 nucleotides align to TRBD1. In germline, CDR1 is SGHDT, CDR2 YYEEEE. CDR3 length: 15 residues. V was pared by 0 bases and J by 6 bases, with 1 base of the junction left unmatched. The CDR3 DNA reads TGTGCCAGCAGCTTGGAGGACAGGGGTAATTCACCCCTCCACTTT. It yields the protein CASSLEDRGNSPLHF.

V usage is TRBV5-1 and J usage is TRBJ2-3; 10 bases match TRBD2. CDR3 size: 14 residues. Germline lookup yields CDR1 SGHRS and CDR2 YFSETQ. Losses at the gene ends were 7 bases for V and 3 bases for J; bases not matched to a gene: 5. Here the CDR3 reads CASASGGATDTQYF. CDR3 coding DNA: TGCGCCAGCGCGAGCGGGGGGGCGACAGATACGCAGTATTTT.

Of note for this clone: One base away lies a much larger clone, so this may be a sequencing read error. The chain links TRBV7-8 to TRBJ1-1; D is unclear. Germline CDR1 SGHVS, CDR2 FQNEAQ. The CDR3 sequence is 14 residues long. The ends were cut back, 1 base at V and 0 bases at J, with 6 bases in the middle. Here the CDR3 DNA reads TGTGCCAGCAGCTTAGGACGAGTGAACACTGAAGCTTTCTTT. It specifies CASSLGRVNTEAFF.

The rearrangement links TRBV21-1 to TRBJ1-5. TRBV21-1 is shown as a pseudogene. This CDR3 is 18 amino acids long. CDR3 residues: CASSKDPHCLRVGQPQHF. The DNA of the CDR3 is TGTGCCAGCAGCAAAGACCCCCATTGTCTAAGAGTCGGGCAGCCCCAGCATTTT.

V and J are TRBV19 and TRBJ1-3; D possibly corresponds to TRBD1 (6 bases). Germline values: CDR1 LNHDA, CDR2 SQIVND (reference sequence). The ends were cut back, 3 bases at V and 2 bases at J, with 14 bases in the middle. This CDR3 region has 16 residues. DNA of the CDR3: TGTGCCAGTAGTATTGGGACACCTCATACTGGAAACACCATATATTTT. It yields the protein CASSIGTPHTGNTIYF.